This is a list of T cell receptor beta chains from one sample in a study of PD-1 blockade in classical Hodgkin lymphoma. Only in-frame clones appear in the TCRdb table, and some are missing; sequencing was by immunoSEQ multiplex PCR. The sample yields 24,000 or so clones, about three quarters seen once. The source was peripheral blood mononuclear cells (PBMCs), collected before the second cycle of nivolumab. All receptors come from a human donor with classical Hodgkin lymphoma. CDR3s include the opening cysteine and the closing phenylalanine or tryptophan. Each record gives: V gene, J gene, CDR3 protein.

v_call: TRBV5-4; j_call: TRBJ1-2; cdr3_aa: CASSFSGEYYGYTF
v_call: TRBV7-7; j_call: TRBJ2-1; cdr3_aa: CASSEGLAAFNEQFF
v_call: TRBV12-5; j_call: TRBJ2-1; cdr3_aa: CASANPGTYNEQFF
v_call: TRBV9; j_call: TRBJ2-1; cdr3_aa: CASSVVGVSYNEQFF
v_call: TRBV6-5; j_call: TRBJ2-7; cdr3_aa: CASSYSASSYEQYF
v_call: TRBV27; j_call: TRBJ2-5; cdr3_aa: CASRALAGGGETQYF
v_call: TRBV6-5; j_call: TRBJ2-7; cdr3_aa: CASSSPHSGSGEQYF
v_call: TRBV29-1; j_call: TRBJ1-4; cdr3_aa: CSAGWGGEKLFF
v_call: TRBV7-9; j_call: TRBJ2-7; cdr3_aa: CASSSVTGHSYEQYF
v_call: TRBV6-5; j_call: TRBJ1-2; cdr3_aa: CAARDRDNYGYTF
v_call: TRBV27; j_call: TRBJ2-2; cdr3_aa: CASSFVTGELFF
v_call: TRBV18; j_call: TRBJ2-5; cdr3_aa: CASSQRQEQETQYF
v_call: TRBV9; j_call: TRBJ2-3; cdr3_aa: CASSPGGGTSTDTQYF
v_call: TRBV6-1; j_call: TRBJ2-7; cdr3_aa: CASRKDSPYEQYF
v_call: TRBV5-6; j_call: TRBJ2-5; cdr3_aa: CASSLKLATEQETQYF